This T cell receptor (beta chain) was sequenced during a study of a mutant IDH1 vaccine in newly diagnosed glioma. Study-level information: The treated population exhibited a male proportion of about 60%, a female proportion of roughly 38%, and a mean age of approximately 41 years. Standard pretreatment was either radiotherapy, temozolomide, or, for most, radiochemotherapy with temozolomide.

Comment on this clone: What it binds is unknown.

Regarding time point: baseline, week 1 (first vaccination visit). The treatment denotes: pre-vaccination baseline after standard-of-care therapy. Trimming stripped 7 bases from V and 6 bases from J, with 9 bases between. CDR1 and CDR2 from the germline V gene are MDHEN and SYDVKM. The CDR3 has 11 residues. Study-level findings and limits: Pseudoprogression apparently lacked any relation to changes in top peripheral T cell clonotypes.

Only in-frame clones appear in the TCRdb table, and some are missing; sequencing was by immunoSEQ multiplex PCR. This sample has around 15,000 clones, with 75% to 90% found just once. The sample here was PBMCs, taken from a glioma patient treated with radiotherapy, temozolomide or both. The receptor's source is a woman between 35 and 50 years old with glioma. Some clones in this sample may be carry-over from other donors' samples. The chain is built from TRBV28 and TRBJ1-2; D unclear. CDR3 coding DNA: TGTGCCAGCACGGGCACCCATGGCTACACCTTC. Protein: CASTGTHGYTF.